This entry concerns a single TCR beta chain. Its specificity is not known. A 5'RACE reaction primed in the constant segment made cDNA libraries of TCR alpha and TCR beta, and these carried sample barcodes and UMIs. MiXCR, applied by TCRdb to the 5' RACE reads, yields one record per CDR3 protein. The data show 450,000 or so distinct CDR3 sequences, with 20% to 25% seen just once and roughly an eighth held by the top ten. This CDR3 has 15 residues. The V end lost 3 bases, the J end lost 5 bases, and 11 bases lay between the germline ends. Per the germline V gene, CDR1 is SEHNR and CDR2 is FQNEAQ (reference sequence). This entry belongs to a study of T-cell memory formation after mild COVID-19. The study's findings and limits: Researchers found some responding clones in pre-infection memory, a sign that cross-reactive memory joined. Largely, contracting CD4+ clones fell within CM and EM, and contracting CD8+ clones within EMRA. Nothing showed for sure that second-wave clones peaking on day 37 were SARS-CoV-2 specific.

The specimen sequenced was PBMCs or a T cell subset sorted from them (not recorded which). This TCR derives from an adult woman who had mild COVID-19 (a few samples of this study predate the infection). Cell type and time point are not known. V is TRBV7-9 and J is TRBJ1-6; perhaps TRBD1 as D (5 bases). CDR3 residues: CASSFGPRDNSPLHF. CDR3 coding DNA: TGTGCCAGCAGCTTCGGCCCCAGGGATAATTCACCCCTCCACTTT.